The 15 T cell receptor beta chains given below trace back to one sample, sequenced in a study of blood T cell repertoires in COVID-19. Some clones are missing from TCRdb's copy, which holds only in-frame ones; the method was immunoSEQ multiplex PCR. The table records 84,000 or so clones, roughly 82% of them present only once. The sample taken for sequencing was peripheral blood. The source is an elderly woman with acute or convalescent COVID-19.

The gene calls are TRBV27 and TRBJ1-1; no reliable D call. Trimming left V 3 bases short and J 4 bases short, with 12 bases between. This CDR3 has 14 amino acids. From germline, CDR1 is MNHEY and CDR2 SMNVEV (reference sequence). The CDR3 spells CASSFRSKTTEAFF. The DNA for the CDR3 is TGTGCCAGCAGTTTTAGGAGTAAGACCACTGAAGCTTTCTTT.

The gene calls are TRBV2 and TRBJ2-7; D remains ambiguous. CDR3 size: 12 residues. Germline CDR1 is SNHLY and CDR2 is FYNNEI. V gave up 8 bases and J gave up 2 bases, with 10 bases separating them. The CDR3 nucleotides are TGTGCCAGCGGTGGTGTAACCTACGAGCAGTACTTC. It is translated as CASGGVTYEQYF.

This clone was seen only once. V and J are TRBV7-2 and TRBJ2-5, with 10 bases matching TRBD2. Germline-derived CDR1 and CDR2 are SGHTA and FQGNSA. Trimming at V came to 3 bases and at J to 4 bases, leaving 8 bases not matched to a gene. This CDR3 region has 16 residues. DNA for the CDR3: TGTGCCAGCAGCTTGAGCGGGAGGGCCTCTCGAGAGACCCAGTACTTC. Its protein is CASSLSGRASRETQYF.

This clone was picked up one time. CDR3 nucleotides: TGTGCCAGCTCACCACCAGGAGCGAACACTGAAGCTTTCTTT. Amino acids: CASSPPGANTEAFF. The V and J genes are TRBV18 and TRBJ1-1; unclear D gene. The ends were cut back, 0 bases at V and 1 base at J, with 6 bases in the middle. Germline-derived CDR1 and CDR2 are KGHSH and LQKENI. This CDR3 is 14 amino acids long.

The chain joins TRBV19 to TRBJ1-4; 10 bases map to TRBD1. V dropped 6 bases and J dropped 6; count of bases not matched to a gene: 4. The CDR3 is 14 amino acids. Germline CDR1 reads LNHDA; CDR2 reads SQIVND (reference sequence). CDR3 bases: TGTGCCAGTAGCGTGACAGGGGGCTATGAAAAACTGTTTTTT. Its translation is CASSVTGGYEKLFF.

The J gene is TRBJ2-5, the V gene TRBV9, with 7 bases aligning to TRBD1. CDR1 and CDR2 from the germline V gene are SGDLS and YYNGEE. The CDR3 has 14 residues. With 0 bases clipped from V and 5 bases from J, the junction kept 4 bases outside the gene matches. The DNA for the CDR3 is TGTGCCAGCAGCGTAGTAGGGACAGCGGAGACCCAGTACTTC. Its translation: CASSVVGTAETQYF. The whole variable domain, remainder taken from reference TRBV9 and TRBJ2-5, is DSGVTQTPKHLITATGQRVTLRCSPRSGDLSVYWYQQSLDQGLQFLIQYYNGEERAKGNILERFSAQQFPDLHSELNLSSLELGDSALYFCASSVVGTAETQYFGPGTRLLVL.

The rearrangement links TRBV5-1 to TRBJ1-1; D uncertain. In germline, CDR1 is SGHRS, CDR2 YFSETQ. The CDR3 runs to 13 residues. V shed 7 bases and J shed 1 base, with 11 bases lying between them. CDR3 loop: CASSEQPNTEAFF. DNA of the CDR3: TGCGCCAGCTCGGAGCAGCCGAACACTGAAGCTTTCTTT.

The chain joins TRBV12-5 to TRBJ2-3, with unresolved D. Germline values: CDR1 LGHNT, CDR2 FRNRAP. Trimming left V 4 bases short and J 0 bases short, with 11 bases between. The length of the CDR3 is 15 residues. The DNA for the CDR3 is TGTGCTAGTGGTTACAGTCAGTCTAGCACAGATACGCAGTATTTT. This gives the protein CASGYSQSSTDTQYF.

V is TRBV7-2 and J is TRBJ2-5, with 9 bases identical to TRBD2. This CDR3 comprises 16 residues. Germline-derived CDR1 and CDR2 are SGHTA and FQGNSA. J was trimmed by 0 bases and V by 7 bases; bases with no gene match: 9. The CDR3 reads CASTLRSGGYQETQYF. DNA for the CDR3: TGTGCCAGCACCCTAAGAAGCGGGGGGTACCAAGAGACCCAGTACTTC.

The chain combines TRBV2 with TRBJ2-1; maybe TRBD2 (6 bases). This CDR3 spans 14 amino acids. Trimming took 6 bases from V and 1 from J, leaving 10 bases between them. Germline V gives CDR1 SNHLY, CDR2 FYNNEI. The CDR3: CASSSTSSYNEQFF. The CDR3 region has the DNA TGTGCCAGCAGCTCGACTAGTTCCTACAATGAGCAGTTCTTC.

The genes are TRBV7-3 and TRBJ2-2, with a tentative D call TRBD1 (6 bases). Germline CDR1 reads SGHTA; CDR2 reads FQGTGA. The V gene lost 5 bases and the J gene lost 7 bases, with 11 bases spanning the gap. The CDR3 sequence is 13 residues long. CDR3 nucleotides: TGTGCCAGCAGCGCCTACAGGGACGGGGAGCTGTTTTTT. This sequence encodes CASSAYRDGELFF.

V and J are TRBV12-3 or TRBV12-4 and TRBJ2-7; 8 bases are shared with TRBD2. The length of the CDR3 is 12 residues. The CDR3 loop reads CASGRGGREQYF. CDR3 bases: TGTGCTTCGGGACGGGGGGGGCGGGAGCAGTACTTC.

The rearrangement uses TRBV19 and TRBJ2-7; 7 bases align to TRBD2. J lost 0 bases, V lost 3 bases, and 14 bases had no gene match. From germline, CDR1 is LNHDA and CDR2 SQIVND (reference sequence). This CDR3 is 18 amino acids long. Here the CDR3 reads CASSMRSSPAGISYEQYF. DNA of the CDR3: TGTGCCAGTAGTATGAGGTCGAGCCCAGCGGGGATCTCCTACGAGCAGTACTTC.

The genes are TRBV6-1 and TRBJ1-5, with 8 nucleotides matching TRBD1. The germline gives CDR1 MNHNS, CDR2 SASEGT. The CDR3 extends over 15 amino acids. The V gene end was trimmed by 2 bases and the J gene end by 4 bases; junction bases not matched to a gene: 4. Written as DNA, the CDR3 is TGTGCCAGCAGTGAACAGGGGGCGAGGAATCAGCCCCAGCATTTT. Residues: CASSEQGARNQPQHF.

This chain connects TRBV6-6 to TRBJ1-3, with 7 bases aligning to TRBD1. The CDR3 sequence is 16 residues long. Germline trimming cut 5 bases from V and 0 bases from J; bases unmatched to any gene: 7. CDR1 MNHNY and CDR2 SVGAGI come from the germline V gene (reference sequence). CDR3 bases: TGTGCCAGCAGTCAAATAGGGACAGACTCTGGAAACACCATATATTTT. Protein sequence: CASSQIGTDSGNTIYF.